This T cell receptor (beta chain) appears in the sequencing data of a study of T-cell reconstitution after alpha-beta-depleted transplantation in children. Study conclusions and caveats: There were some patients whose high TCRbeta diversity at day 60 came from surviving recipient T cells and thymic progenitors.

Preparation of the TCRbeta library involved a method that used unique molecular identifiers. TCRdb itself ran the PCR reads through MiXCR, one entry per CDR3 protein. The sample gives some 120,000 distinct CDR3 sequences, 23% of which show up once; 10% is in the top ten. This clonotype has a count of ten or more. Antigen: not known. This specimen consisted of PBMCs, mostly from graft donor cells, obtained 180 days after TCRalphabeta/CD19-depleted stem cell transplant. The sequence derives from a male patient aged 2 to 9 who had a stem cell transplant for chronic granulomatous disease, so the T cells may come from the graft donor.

This CDR3 reads CASSFGQGVFNEQFF. The CDR3 DNA reads TGTGCCAGCAGTTTCGGACAGGGAGTATTCAATGAGCAGTTCTTC. This chain links TRBV12-3 or TRBV12-4 with TRBJ2-1, with TRBD1 identical over 8 bases. The CDR3 consists of 15 residues. V lost 3 bases, J lost 6 bases, and 7 bases stayed unmatched.